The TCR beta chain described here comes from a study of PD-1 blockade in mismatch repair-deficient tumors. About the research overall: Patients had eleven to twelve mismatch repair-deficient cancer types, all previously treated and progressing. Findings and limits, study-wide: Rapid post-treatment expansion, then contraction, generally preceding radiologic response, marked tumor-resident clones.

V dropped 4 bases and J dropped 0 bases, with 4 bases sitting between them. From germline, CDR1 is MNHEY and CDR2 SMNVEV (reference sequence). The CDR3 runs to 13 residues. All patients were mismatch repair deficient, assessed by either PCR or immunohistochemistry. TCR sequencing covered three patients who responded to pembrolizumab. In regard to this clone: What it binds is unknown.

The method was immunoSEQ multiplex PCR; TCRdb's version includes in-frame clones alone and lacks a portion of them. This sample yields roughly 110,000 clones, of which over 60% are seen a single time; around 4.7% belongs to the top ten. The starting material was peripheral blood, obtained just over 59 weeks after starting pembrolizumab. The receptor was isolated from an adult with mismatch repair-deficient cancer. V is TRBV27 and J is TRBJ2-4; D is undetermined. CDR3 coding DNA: TGTGCCAGCAGTTCACTAGCCAAAAACATTCAGTACTTC. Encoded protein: CASSSLAKNIQYF.